The clone carrying this TCR beta chain was observed a handful of times. The antigen is unknown. TCRdb analysed the RT-PCR reads with MiXCR anew, one entry per CDR3 protein. Of almost 600,000 distinct CDR3 sequences listed, 12% to 15% are singletons. This entry belongs to a study of response to subunit inactivated influenza vaccine. V was pared by 0 bases and J by 7 bases, with 17 bases between. Looked up from germline, CDR1 is SGHNT and CDR2 is YYREEE (reference sequence). The CDR3 is made up of 17 amino acids. Regarding the study as a whole: The study's authors posited that every seasonal influenza vaccination enlists few new T cells.

This clonotype originated in a man aged 50 to 59 who received an inactivated influenza vaccine. The chain links TRBV5-4 to TRBJ1-6; weak D call: TRBD1 (5 bases). The sample here was PBMCs from blood, taken about 13 days after vaccination. This CDR3 is CASSLGAGTVRNSPLHF. DNA of the CDR3: TGTGCCAGCAGCTTGGGGGCGGGGACGGTTCGGAATTCACCCCTCCACTTT.